The rows below give T cell receptor beta chains drawn from one sample of a study of blood T cell repertoires in COVID-19. Clones were sequenced by immunoSEQ multiplex PCR, and TCRdb holds only the in-frame ones, with some missing. Among some 390,000 clones listed, around 86% were seen once. The sequenced sample was peripheral blood. The receptor set was obtained from a human donor in a cohort sampled during active COVID-19. Both conserved end residues are part of each CDR3. The D gene is left open where the match is weak. Clone size is not always given. Where it is, it says once, few, many or a class for expanded clones.

V gene	J gene	clone size	D gene	CDR3 length	CDR3 protein	CDR3 DNA
TRBV19	TRBJ2-3	NA	TRBD1	15	CASSIVQGRGDTQYF	TGTGCCAGTAGTATCGTACAGGGGAGAGGAGATACGCAGTATTTT
TRBV7-8	TRBJ1-1	NA	TRBD1	15	CASSRTGGTNTEAFF	TGTGCCAGCAGCCGAACAGGGGGAACGAACACTGAAGCTTTCTTT
TRBV7-2	TRBJ1-3	once	NA	13	CASSLADSGTIYF	TGTGCCAGCAGCTTAGCGGACAGCGGCACCATATATTTT
TRBV5-4	TRBJ2-3	NA	NA	16	CASSFSLGLSTDTQYF	TGTGCCAGCAGTTTCTCACTGGGACTTAGCACAGATACGCAGTATTTT
TRBV15	TRBJ1-3	NA	NA	15	CATSRDLDSGNTIYF	TGTGCCACCAGCAGAGATCTAGACTCTGGAAACACCATATATTTT
TRBV5-1	TRBJ2-1	NA	TRBD1	15	CASSRGQGAYNEQFF	TGCGCCAGCAGCAGAGGACAGGGGGCATACAATGAGCAGTTCTTC
TRBV5-1	TRBJ2-5	NA	TRBD2	17	CASSQGLAGGRSETQYF	TGCGCCAGCAGCCAGGGACTAGCGGGAGGTCGGTCGGAGACCCAGTACTTC
TRBV19	TRBJ1-1	few	NA	11	CASSRDTEAFF	TGTGCCAGTAGTCGGGACACTGAAGCTTTCTTT
TRBV19	TRBJ1-6	NA	NA	14	CASSIEGQYSPLHF	TGTGCCAGTAGCATAGAGGGGCAATATTCACCCCTCCACTTT
TRBV24-1	TRBJ2-4	NA	TRBD1	17	CATSDLGQLIAKNIQYF	TGTGCCACCAGTGACCTGGGACAGCTAATAGCCAAAAACATTCAGTACTTC
TRBV20-1	TRBJ1-2	NA	NA	11	CSAVSGAGYTF	TGCAGTGCTGTCTCAGGGGCTGGCTACACCTTC
TRBV30	TRBJ2-3	once	NA	14	CAWSEGEGSDTQYF	TGTGCCTGGAGTGAGGGGGAGGGCTCAGATACGCAGTATTTT
TRBV7-8	TRBJ2-2	NA	NA	14	CASSLGANTGELFF	TGTGCCAGCAGCTTAGGAGCAAACACCGGGGAGCTGTTTTTT
TRBV3-1/TRBV3-2	TRBJ1-3	NA	TRBD1	16	CASSQGGTGGGNTIYF	TGTGCCAGCAGCCAAGGCGGGACAGGGGGTGGAAACACCATATATTTT
TRBV5-1	TRBJ1-1	once	TRBD1	14	CASSRDRENTEAFF	TGCGCCAGCAGTCGGGACAGAGAGAACACTGAAGCTTTCTTT
TRBV11-2	TRBJ2-1	NA	NA	14	CASSLDRQDNEQFF	TGTGCCAGCAGCTTAGATCGGCAGGACAATGAGCAGTTCTTC
TRBV9	TRBJ2-1	NA	TRBD2	17	CASSVEGTSGTYNEQFF	TGTGCCAGCAGCGTAGAAGGGACTAGCGGGACCTACAATGAGCAGTTCTTC
TRBV2	TRBJ2-3	NA	NA	17	CASSEHPPRLAPDTQYF	TGTGCCAGCAGTGAACATCCTCCCCGCCTGGCTCCAGATACGCAGTATTTT
TRBV2	TRBJ1-4	few	NA	14	CASTISGDAEKLFF	TGTGCCAGCACTATTTCCGGGGATGCTGAAAAACTGTTTTTT
TRBV7-9	TRBJ2-5	NA	NA	15	CASSLGRAGKETQYF	TGTGCCAGCAGCTTAGGTAGGGCAGGGAAAGAGACCCAGTACTTC
TRBV7-9	TRBJ1-6	few	TRBD1	18	CASSLVRGTGNYNSPLHF	TGTGCCAGCAGCTTAGTCCGAGGGACAGGAAACTATAATTCACCCCTCCACTTT
TRBV18	TRBJ2-3	NA	NA	15	CASSLLVYTTDTQYF	TGTGCCAGCTCACTCCTAGTGTACACCACAGATACGCAGTATTTT
TRBV24-1	TRBJ2-1	NA	TRBD1	13	CATSGGQGDKQFF	TGTGCCACCAGTGGGGGTCAGGGGGACAAGCAGTTCTTC
TRBV7-8	TRBJ2-7	NA	TRBD2	19	CASSPRLAGGPNVGYEQYF	TGTGCCAGCAGCCCTCGACTAGCGGGAGGGCCAAATGTGGGCTACGAGCAGTACTTC
TRBV19	TRBJ2-7	NA	TRBD1	14	CASSRGTDSYEQYF	TGTGCCAGTAGTAGAGGGACAGACTCCTACGAGCAGTACTTC
TRBV7-8	TRBJ1-5	NA	NA	16	CASSTTRGFSNQPQHF	TGTGCCAGCAGCACGACGCGAGGGTTCAGCAATCAGCCCCAGCATTTT
TRBV18	TRBJ1-5	few	NA	16	CASSPDGETFNQPQHF	TGTGCCAGCTCACCCGACGGGGAAACTTTCAATCAGCCCCAGCATTTT
TRBV19	TRBJ2-7	NA	NA	14	CASSMPQGIHEQYF	TGTGCCAGTAGTATGCCCCAGGGTATTCACGAGCAGTACTTC
TRBV6-5	TRBJ1-5	NA	NA	15	CASSYSMGSNQPQHF	TGTGCCAGCAGTTACTCGATGGGCAGTAATCAGCCCCAGCATTTT
TRBV18	TRBJ2-2	few	TRBD1	14	CASSPDRGAGELFF	TGTGCCAGCTCACCCGACAGGGGTGCCGGGGAGCTGTTTTTT
TRBV10-3	TRBJ2-5	NA	NA	16	CAISEGRKRGGETQYF	TGTGCCATCAGTGAGGGAAGGAAAAGGGGCGGTGAGACCCAGTACTTC
TRBV5-4	TRBJ2-3	NA	NA	18	CASNRGSPRGRYTDTQYF	TGTGCCAGCAATCGTGGAAGCCCTAGGGGCCGATACACAGATACGCAGTATTTT
TRBV29-1	TRBJ2-3	NA	TRBD1	14	CSVESGTEGDTQYF	TGCAGCGTCGAATCCGGGACAGAGGGAGATACGCAGTATTTT
TRBV2	TRBJ1-2	NA	NA	12	CASSNRDYGYTF	TGTGCCAGCAGTAACCGGGACTATGGCTACACCTTC
TRBV28	TRBJ1-3	NA	NA	17	CASSFVGGGEAGNTIYF	TGTGCCAGCAGTTTCGTCGGAGGGGGGGAAGCGGGAAACACCATATATTTT
TRBV30	TRBJ2-1	few	TRBD1	14	CAWSQGDPYNEQFF	TGTGCCTGGAGTCAGGGGGACCCCTACAATGAGCAGTTCTTC
TRBV9	TRBJ1-3	NA	NA	14	CASSSGQKRNTIYF	TGTGCCAGCTCCAGCGGTCAGAAGAGAAACACCATATATTTT
TRBV7-2	TRBJ2-3	NA	TRBD1	15	CASSSNSQGSDTQYF	TGTGCCAGCAGCTCAAATTCACAGGGGTCGGATACGCAGTATTTT
TRBV7-7	TRBJ2-2	NA	NA	14	CASSLSQYTGELFF	TGTGCTAGCAGCTTAAGTCAGTACACCGGGGAGCTGTTTTTT
TRBV9	TRBJ1-2	NA	TRBD1	13	CASRQTGGPGYTF	TGTGCCAGCCGACAGACAGGGGGCCCTGGCTACACCTTC
TRBV9	TRBJ1-2	NA	NA	16	CASSVDPRAQAQGYTF	TGTGCCAGCAGCGTAGACCCCAGGGCTCAAGCACAAGGCTACACCTTC
TRBV12-3/TRBV12-4	TRBJ2-3	few	NA	13	CASSLSLTVAQYF	TGTGCCAGCAGTTTAAGTCTCACCGTAGCGCAGTATTTT
TRBV2	TRBJ2-1	once	TRBD2	17	CASSDDDGLGSSNEQFF	TGTGCCAGCAGTGACGATGACGGACTAGGAAGTAGCAATGAGCAGTTCTTC
TRBV7-9	TRBJ2-1	NA	TRBD2	14	CASTLAGVYNEQFF	TGTGCCAGCACGCTAGCGGGAGTTTACAATGAGCAGTTCTTC
TRBV12-3/TRBV12-4	TRBJ1-4	NA	TRBD1	13	CASSQGAREKLFF	TGTGCCAGCAGCCAGGGGGCGAGGGAAAAACTGTTTTTT
TRBV30	TRBJ2-6	NA	NA	15	CAWSYRDSGANVLTF	TGTGCCTGGAGTTATCGAGACTCTGGGGCCAACGTCCTGACTTTC
TRBV19	TRBJ2-3	NA	NA	15	CASSLLARVTDTQYF	TGTGCCAGTAGTCTGTTAGCTCGAGTCACAGATACGCAGTATTTT
TRBV7-2	TRBJ2-5	NA	TRBD2	17	CASSPAGVAGGPGAQYF	TGTGCCAGCAGCCCCGCCGGTGTAGCGGGGGGGCCCGGGGCCCAGTACTTC
TRBV19	TRBJ1-2	once	TRBD1	14	CASSRGQGNYSYTF	TGTGCCAGTAGCAGGGGGCAGGGTAACTATAGCTACACCTTC
TRBV2	TRBJ2-3	NA	TRBD2	15	CASSEGLAALNTQYF	TGTGCCAGCAGTGAGGGTCTAGCGGCTTTAAATACGCAGTATTTT
TRBV6-1	TRBJ2-4	few	TRBD2	16	CASSEGLAGAKNIQYF	TGTGCCAGCAGTGAAGGACTAGCGGGAGCCAAAAACATTCAGTACTTC